These 7 T cell receptor beta chains were all obtained from the same sample, sequenced in a study of early T cells in non-severe SARS-CoV-2 infection. In TCRdb, the 5' RACE reads were re-called with MiXCR into one record per CDR3 protein. The profile covers tens of thousands of distinct CDR3 sequences, with 5.8% appearing a single time and 5.2% taken by the ten largest. Sequencing was done on a sample of whole blood. The receptors come from an adult who was a healthcare worker with PCR-confirmed SARS-CoV-2 infection or an uninfected control (not recorded which).

This clonotype showed up many times. J is TRBJ2-1 and V is TRBV27; D gene uncertain. Germline V gene sequence: CDR1 MNHEY, CDR2 SMNVEV (reference sequence). V was shortened by 0 bases and J by 4 bases, with 4 bases between the two germline ends. The CDR3 is made up of 13 amino acids. The CDR3 DNA sequence: TGTGCCAGCAGTTTATCGTCATACAATGAGCAGTTCTTC. It encodes CASSLSSYNEQFF.

This clonotype was seen many times. The J gene is TRBJ1-1, the V gene TRBV12-3 or TRBV12-4; a weak D match, TRBD1 (6 bases). This CDR3 has 15 residues. Trimming removed 1 base from V and 1 base from J, with 10 bases in between. The CDR3 here is CASSLGRGTNTEAFF. The CDR3 DNA is TGTGCCAGCAGTTTAGGGAGGGGGACGAACACTGAAGCTTTCTTT.

This clonotype was detected ten times or more. This chain's CDR3 is CASSYNILASTDTQYF. As DNA, the CDR3 is TGTGCCAGCAGCTATAACATATTGGCATCCACAGATACGCAGTATTTT. The rearrangement uses TRBV11-2 and TRBJ2-3, with D unresolved. The CDR3 runs 16 residues. V lost 4 bases and J lost 2, with 16 bases in between. The germline V gene has CDR1 SGHAT and CDR2 FQNNGV.

This clonotype was recorded a few times. The chain carries TRBV6-6 and TRBJ1-3; no clear D. The V and J ends lost 0 bases and 2 bases respectively, with 11 bases between them. The germline gives CDR1 MNHNY, CDR2 SVGAGI (reference sequence). This CDR3 spans 16 amino acids. CDR3 sequence reads: CASSYSIFEAGNTIYF. The CDR3 DNA follows: TGTGCCAGCAGTTACTCGATTTTTGAGGCTGGAAACACCATATATTTT.

This clonotype was recorded at least ten times. This chain joins TRBV11-1 and TRBJ2-3; 10 nucleotides agree with TRBD2. The length of the CDR3 is 16 residues. J gave up 5 bases and V 5 bases, and 10 bases lay outside the gene matches. Germline V gene sequence: CDR1 SGHAT, CDR2 FQDESV (reference sequence). DNA for the CDR3: TGTGCCAGCAGCCCCCGGGTAGCGGGAGGAATAGATACGCAGTATTTT. Protein sequence: CASSPRVAGGIDTQYF.

There are many counts of this clonotype. The CDR3 sequence: CASSLLDRLAGPETQYF. CDR3 nucleotide sequence: TGTGCCAGCAGTCTCCTCGACCGGCTAGCGGGTCCAGAGACCCAGTACTTC. The chain joins TRBV6-5 to TRBJ2-5, with 8 bases matching TRBD2. Germline V gene data show CDR1 as MNHEY and CDR2 as SVGAGI. The CDR3 has 17 residues. J gave up 4 bases and V 5 bases, and 15 bases lay outside the gene matches.

The J gene is TRBJ2-5, the V gene TRBV23-1; D unresolved. TRBV23-1 is an open reading frame, and its role is uncertain. The CDR3 extends over 15 amino acids. The V end lost 0 bases, the J end lost 2 bases, and 10 bases lay between the germline ends. This CDR3 is CASSQSETNQETQYF. DNA for the CDR3: TGCGCCAGCAGTCAATCGGAAACCAATCAAGAGACCCAGTACTTC.